These 32 T cell receptor beta chains share one sample of origin, sequenced in a study of T cells after yellow fever vaccination. TCRdb re-analysed the 5' RACE reads in MiXCR, keeping a single row per CDR3 protein. The data show roughly 310,000 distinct CDR3 sequences, with more than 8.5% seen just once and 18% held by the top ten. This material consisted of PBMCs, taken on the day of the first yellow fever vaccination. The origin of the receptors is a man younger than 35 who received the YFV17D yellow fever vaccine.

This chain links TRBV5-1 with TRBJ2-3, with TRBD2 identical over 12 bases. Per the germline V gene, CDR1 is SGHRS and CDR2 is YFSETQ. The ends lost 4 bases at V and 0 bases at J; junction bases unmatched: 3. This CDR3 contains 16 residues. For the CDR3, the DNA is TGCGCCAGCAGCGCCGGACTAGCGGGGAGCACAGATACGCAGTATTTT. Translation gives CASSAGLAGSTDTQYF.

There are many counts of this clonotype. The rearrangement links TRBV5-1 to TRBJ1-1; D is uncertain. CDR1 SGHRS and CDR2 YFSETQ come from the germline V gene. Trimming removed 2 bases from V and 5 bases from J, with 10 bases in between. The CDR3 has 13 residues. CDR3 nucleotides: TGCGCCAGCAGCTTCACGGGGAGGACTGAAGCTTTCTTT. Its translation: CASSFTGRTEAFF.

The chain employs TRBV11-2 and TRBJ2-1; no firm D call. CDR1 is SGHAT and CDR2 is FQNNGV in the germline V gene. The CDR3 covers 15 residues. V shed 2 bases and J shed 1 base, with 9 bases lying between them. As DNA, the CDR3 is TGTGCCAGCAGCTTAAGGTCCCAGTCCTACAATGAGCAGTTCTTC. This sequence encodes CASSLRSQSYNEQFF.

There are many counts of this clonotype. The rearrangement links TRBV20-1 to TRBJ2-5, with unresolved D. CDR1 and CDR2 (germline): DFQATT, SNEGSKA (reference sequence). V lost 1 base to trimming and J lost 4 bases, with 10 bases between them. This CDR3 has 13 amino acids. The CDR3 DNA sequence: TGCAGTGCTAGAGCCCCACCCTCAGAGACCCAGTACTTC. Translating gives CSARAPPSETQYF.

This chain joins TRBV10-1 and TRBJ2-7; D is perhaps TRBD1 or TRBD2 (5 bases each). This CDR3 is 16 amino acids long. Trimming shortened V by 10 bases and J by 5 bases, and 27 bases separated the two germline ends. Germline CDR1 WNHNN, CDR2 SYGVQD (reference sequence). In nucleotides, the CDR3 is TGCGCCAATCGTTTGGGGACCCCCCGTTTGGTCGACGAGCAGTACGTC. This encodes CANRLGTPRLVDEQYV.

In this sample, this clonotype turned up many times. Relative to the germline gene, one junction end is altered; a read error may explain this. This chain connects TRBV5-1 to TRBJ2-3; TRBD1 aligns across 10 bases. The V gene's germline CDR1 is SGHRS and CDR2 YFSETQ. The CDR3 sequence is 14 residues long. CDR3 DNA: TGTGCCAGCAGCTTAGGACAGGGGGCAGATACGCAGTATTTT. Its protein is CASSLGQGADTQYF.

This clonotype has a handful of counts. The chain employs TRBV5-4 and TRBJ1-2, with TRBD1 matching over 7 bases. Germline loops: CDR1 SGHNT, CDR2 YYREEE (reference sequence). The CDR3 is 14 amino acids. J gave up 8 bases and V 4 bases, and 11 bases lay outside the gene matches. This chain's CDR3 is CASSGRQGGAGYTF. The CDR3 DNA reads as TGTGCCAGCAGCGGACGACAAGGGGGCGCAGGCTACACCTTC.

This clonotype was detected many times. V gene TRBV5-1 combines with J gene TRBJ1-5; 8 positions match TRBD1. Trimming cost V 3 bases and J 5 bases; bases outside gene matches: 1. The CDR3 covers 13 residues. The germline gives CDR1 SGHRS, CDR2 YFSETQ. CDR3: CASSSTGDQPQHF. CDR3 coding DNA: TGCGCCAGCAGCTCGACAGGGGATCAGCCCCAGCATTTT.

The V and J genes are TRBV25-1 and TRBJ1-6; the D gene is possibly TRBD1 (5 bases). V lost 0 bases and J lost 7, with 16 bases in between. This CDR3 has 17 residues. Germline lookup yields CDR1 MGHDK and CDR2 SYGVNS. The CDR3 DNA sequence: TGTGCCAGCAGTGAATACACAGGCAGTTGGAAGAATTCACCCCTCCACTTT. It encodes CASSEYTGSWKNSPLHF. Drawing the rest from reference TRBV25-1 and TRBJ1-6, the complete variable domain is EADIYQTPRYLVIGTGKKITLECSQTMGHDKMYWYQQDPGMELHLIHYSYGVNSTEKGDLSSESTVSRIRTEHFPLTLESARPSHTSQYLCASSEYTGSWKNSPLHFGNGTRLTVT.

This rearrangement joins TRBV10-2 to TRBJ2-2, with D maybe TRBD2 (5 bases). The germline CDR1 and CDR2 sequences are WSHSY and SAAADI. The length of the CDR3 is 14 residues. Between the trimmed V and J ends, which lost 3 bases and 3 bases, there was a span of 8 bases. The CDR3 loop reads CASSEEGYTGELFF. CDR3 nucleotides: TGCGCCAGCAGTGAAGAGGGCTACACCGGGGAGCTGTTTTTT.

Details on this clonotype: The DNA is omitted, as the CDR3 cannot be located on it reliably, and the CDR3 follows TCRdb's listing. The gene calls are TRBV5-1 and TRBJ1-1. CDR1 is SGHRS and CDR2 is YFSETQ in the germline V gene. Counting both end residues, the CDR3 totals 11 amino acids. CDR3 amino acids: CASILDTEAFF.

This clonotype was observed a few times. V is TRBV6-5 and J is TRBJ1-6; 10 bases are a match to TRBD1. CDR1 is MNHEY, CDR2 SVGAGI, per germline. The V gene end was trimmed by 2 bases and the J gene end by 8 bases; junction bases not matched to a gene: 3. The CDR3 has 15 residues. The CDR3 bases are TGTGCCAGCAGTTACAGACAGGGGGCCCATTCACCCCTCCACTTT. Protein: CASSYRQGAHSPLHF.

The genes are TRBV27 and TRBJ1-3; D remains ambiguous. CDR3 length equals 16 residues. Germline assignment: CDR1 MNHEY and CDR2 SMNVEV (reference sequence). Trimming pared 2 bases from V and 1 base from J, leaving 12 bases between. The CDR3 DNA follows: TGTGCCAGCAGTTTAAGCGGCGCCCTTTCTGGAAACACCATATATTTT. Its translation: CASSLSGALSGNTIYF.

V is TRBV5-5 and J is TRBJ1-1, with TRBD1 identical over 8 bases. Germline V gene data show CDR1 as SGHKS and CDR2 as YYEKEE (reference sequence). The CDR3 length is 16 residues. With 4 bases clipped from V and 4 bases from J, the junction kept 12 bases outside the gene matches. The CDR3 DNA sequence: TGTGCCAGCAGCCATAAGAACAGGGGGGGCGGCACTGAAGCTTTCTTT. As protein: CASSHKNRGGGTEAFF.

Ten or more counts support this clonotype. This sequence joins TRBV6-1 and TRBJ2-2; 14 positions match TRBD2. Per the germline V gene, CDR1 is MNHNS and CDR2 is SASEGT. J gave up 4 bases and V 4 bases, and 5 bases lay outside the gene matches. The CDR3 consists of 17 residues. The CDR3 sequence is CASSGLAGGPGTGELFF. The CDR3 nucleotides read TGTGCCAGCAGTGGACTAGCGGGGGGGCCGGGCACCGGGGAGCTGTTTTTT.

The V gene is TRBV7-3, the J gene TRBJ2-3; 13 nucleotides line up with TRBD2. There are 20 residues in the CDR3. CDR1 is SGHTA, CDR2 FQGTGA, per germline. The V segment lost 5 bases and the J segment 1 base; nucleotides outside the gene matches: 15. The CDR3 bases are TGTGCCAGCAGCAGACCGACTAGCGGGGGGTCACCGCAGGGCACAGATACGCAGTATTTT. It yields the protein CASSRPTSGGSPQGTDTQYF.

This clonotype was recorded a few times. The chain links TRBV2 to TRBJ1-2, with TRBD1 identical over 9 bases. The V and J ends lost 4 bases and 3 bases, in that order; junction bases with no gene match: 3. Germline CDR1 reads SNHLY; CDR2 reads FYNNEI. The CDR3 length is 14 residues. CDR3 loop: CASSVQGADYGYTF. CDR3 bases: TGTGCCAGCAGTGTACAGGGGGCCGACTATGGCTACACCTTC.

This clonotype was seen a handful of times. The CDR3 nucleotides read TGTGCCAGCAGCTTGGGGGGTTTCAGATACGAGCAGTACGTC. Translation: CASSLGGFRYEQYV. The genes are TRBV5-6 and TRBJ2-7; unclear D gene. With 0 bases removed from V and 4 bases from J, the gap between germline ends came to 11 bases. Germline CDR1 reads SGHDT; CDR2 reads YYEEEE. The CDR3 runs 14 residues.

This clonotype was recorded at least ten times. The J gene is TRBJ2-5, the V gene TRBV20-1; D may be TRBD2 (6 bases). Germline CDR1 and CDR2: DFQATT and SNEGSKA (reference sequence). The CDR3 is 13 residues long. The ends were cut back, 7 bases at V and 1 base at J, with 13 bases in the middle. The CDR3 DNA reads TGCAGTGGGGCCGTGGGGGGCCAAGAGACCCAGTACTTC. Amino acid sequence: CSGAVGGQETQYF.

This clonotype was seen more than once but under ten times. This chain joins TRBV12-3 or TRBV12-4 and TRBJ1-2; D is possibly TRBD1 (6 bases). This CDR3 contains 14 residues. Deletions cut 6 bases from V and 8 bases from J, with 19 bases between. As DNA, the CDR3 is TGTGCCAGCAGCCCTAATGGGGCAGGGGAAGGCTACACCTTC. Its protein product is CASSPNGAGEGYTF.

This clonotype was found a few times. The chain has TRBV30 and TRBJ2-5; D uncertain. CDR3 length: 10 residues. Germline V gene data show CDR1 as GTSNPN and CDR2 as SVGIG (reference sequence). Trimming cost V 7 bases and J 5 bases, with 8 bases left between them. This chain's CDR3 is CALGKETQYF. The CDR3 nucleotides read TGTGCCTTAGGGAAGGAGACCCAGTACTTC. The variable domain in full, with the rest retrieved from reference TRBV30 and TRBJ2-5, is SQTIHQWPATLVQPVGSPLSLECTVEGTSNPNLYWYRQAAGRGLQLLFYSVGIGQISSEVPQNLSASRPQDRQFILSSKKLLLSDSGFYLCALGKETQYFGPGTRLLVL.

This clonotype was detected only a few times. This chain joins TRBV7-2 and TRBJ2-5; weak D call: TRBD2 (6 bases). CDR1 is SGHTA, CDR2 FQGNSA, per germline. The length of the CDR3 is 14 residues. Trimming pared 7 bases from V and 0 bases from J, leaving 12 bases between. The CDR3 DNA is TGTGCCAGCACGACAAGGAGGGACCAAGAGACCCAGTACTTC. It is translated as CASTTRRDQETQYF.

This clonotype showed up many times. The rearrangement uses TRBV5-1 and TRBJ2-3, with D possibly being TRBD1 (6 bases). Trimming stripped 5 bases from V and 4 bases from J, with 8 bases between. The germline V gene encodes CDR1 SGHRS and CDR2 YFSETQ. The CDR3 is made up of 12 amino acids. CDR3 DNA sequence: TGCGCCAGCAGAACAGGGTCAGATACGCAGTATTTT. It yields the protein CASRTGSDTQYF.

This clonotype was observed a few times. The chain joins TRBV6-2 or TRBV6-3 to TRBJ2-3; the match to TRBD1 covers 8 bases. The CDR3 length is 18 residues. The germline V gene has CDR1 MNHEY and CDR2 SVGEGT. J lost 0 bases, V lost 2 bases, and 10 bases had no gene match. The CDR3 DNA sequence: TGTGCCAGCAGTTACACCGACAGGGGCCATCCTAGCACAGATACGCAGTATTTT. This sequence encodes CASSYTDRGHPSTDTQYF.

This clonotype has more than one count but fewer than ten. The chain is built from TRBV5-1 and TRBJ2-3, with 11 bases aligning to TRBD1. The trim removed 7 bases at V and 3 bases at J, leaving 7 bases unmatched. The CDR3 consists of 15 residues. Germline CDR1 reads SGHRS; CDR2 reads YFSETQ. CDR3 loop: CASGWTGGPTDTQYF. The CDR3 DNA follows: TGCGCCAGCGGGTGGACAGGGGGCCCGACAGATACGCAGTATTTT.

The chain uses TRBV9 and TRBJ1-3, with no clear D. V was shortened by 0 bases and J by 4 bases, with 8 bases between the two germline ends. CDR1 is SGDLS and CDR2 is YYNGEE in the germline V gene. The CDR3 is 14 amino acids. CDR3 loop: CASSVEAAGNTIYF. As DNA, the CDR3 is TGTGCCAGCAGCGTAGAGGCCGCCGGAAACACCATATATTTT.

In its sample, this clonotype was seen a few times. DNA of the CDR3: TGTGCCAGCAGCTCCCGTTGGAACAGGGGGAGTTCGGATCAGCCCCAGCATTTT. Amino acids: CASSSRWNRGSSDQPQHF. The chain links TRBV7-8 to TRBJ1-5, with 8 bases aligning to TRBD1. Trimming took 4 bases from V and 5 from J; bases not matched to a gene: 16. CDR1 and CDR2 from the germline V gene are SGHVS and FQNEAQ. The CDR3 is 18 amino acids.

The chain couples TRBV2 to TRBJ1-1, with D unresolved. Trimming removed 3 bases at V and 4 bases at J, with 3 bases between. The CDR3 extends over 11 amino acids. Germline CDR1 SNHLY, CDR2 FYNNEI. The DNA of the CDR3 is TGTGCCAGCAGTGACTTCACTGAAGCTTTCTTT. This codes for CASSDFTEAFF.

This chain links TRBV7-2 with TRBJ1-5; no clear D. Trimming removed 5 bases at V and 7 bases at J, with 12 bases between. The CDR3 covers 13 residues. Germline V CDR1 and CDR2: SGHTA, FQGNSA. DNA of the CDR3: TGTGCCAGCAGCGGTACGGTCGGGCAGCCCCAGCATTTT. Its protein is CASSGTVGQPQHF. Full variable domain (missing parts from reference TRBV7-2 and TRBJ1-5): GAGVSQSPSNKVTEKGKDVELRCDPISGHTALYWYRQSLGQGLEFLIYFQGNSAPDKSGLPSDRFSAERTGGSVSTLTIQRTQQEDSAVYLCASSGTVGQPQHFGDGTRLSIL.

The chain uses TRBV6-2 or TRBV6-3 and TRBJ2-2; D is possibly TRBD2 (5 bases). The V gene lost 4 bases and the J gene lost 7 bases, with 19 bases spanning the gap. Per germline, CDR1 MNHEY and CDR2 SVGEGT. The CDR3 spans 16 residues. The CDR3 DNA follows: TGTGCCAGCAGTTCTGCGGTCGCGGGCTTCGGCGGGGAGCTGTTTTTT. Translating it yields CASSSAVAGFGGELFF.

The chain is built from TRBV20-1 and TRBJ1-6; D unclear. Looked up from germline, CDR1 is DFQATT and CDR2 is SNEGSKA (reference sequence). CDR3 length: 12 residues. V was trimmed by 5 bases and J by 7 bases, leaving 9 bases between them. CDR3 amino acids: CSASSWNSPLHF. CDR3 DNA: TGCAGTGCTTCTTCGTGGAATTCACCCCTCCACTTT.

This clonotype was seen a handful of times. V gene TRBV20-1 combines with J gene TRBJ1-4; 7 nucleotides line up with TRBD1. The junction had 8 bases not matched to a gene; V was cut back by 5 bases and J by 8 bases. The CDR3 spans 13 residues. Germline CDR1 reads DFQATT; CDR2 reads SNEGSKA (reference sequence). CDR3 DNA: TGCAGTGCTGTCAGGGGGGTAGGGGAAAAACTGTTTTTT. This codes for CSAVRGVGEKLFF.